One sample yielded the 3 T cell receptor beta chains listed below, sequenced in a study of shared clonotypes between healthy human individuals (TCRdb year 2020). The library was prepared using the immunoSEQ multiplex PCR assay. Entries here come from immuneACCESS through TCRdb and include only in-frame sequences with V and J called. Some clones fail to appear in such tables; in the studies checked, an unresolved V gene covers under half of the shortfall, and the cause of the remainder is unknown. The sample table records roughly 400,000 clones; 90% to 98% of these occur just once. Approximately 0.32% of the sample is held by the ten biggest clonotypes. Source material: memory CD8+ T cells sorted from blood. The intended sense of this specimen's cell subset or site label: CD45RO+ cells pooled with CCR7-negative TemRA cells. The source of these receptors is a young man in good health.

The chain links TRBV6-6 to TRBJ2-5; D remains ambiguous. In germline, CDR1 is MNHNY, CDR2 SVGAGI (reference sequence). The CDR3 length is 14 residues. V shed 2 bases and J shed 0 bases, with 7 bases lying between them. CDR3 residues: CASSYGPYQETQYF. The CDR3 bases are TGTGCCAGCAGTTACGGACCGTACCAAGAGACCCAGTACTTC.

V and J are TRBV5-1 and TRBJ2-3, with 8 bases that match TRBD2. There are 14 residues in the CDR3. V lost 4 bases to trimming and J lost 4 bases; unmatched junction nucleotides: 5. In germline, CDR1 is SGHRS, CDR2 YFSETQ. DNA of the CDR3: TGCGCCAGCAGCACGGGACTAGTTTCAGATACGCAGTATTTT. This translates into CASSTGLVSDTQYF.

The CDR3 DNA sequence: TGTGCCAGCAGTTCCCGGACAGGGGGCAACTATGGCTACACCTTC. Protein sequence: CASSSRTGGNYGYTF. This chain links TRBV27 with TRBJ1-2; the match to TRBD1 covers 11 bases. The V gene's germline CDR1 is MNHEY and CDR2 SMNVEV (reference sequence). The V gene end was trimmed by 4 bases and the J gene end by 2 bases; junction bases not matched to a gene: 3. The CDR3 length is 15 residues.